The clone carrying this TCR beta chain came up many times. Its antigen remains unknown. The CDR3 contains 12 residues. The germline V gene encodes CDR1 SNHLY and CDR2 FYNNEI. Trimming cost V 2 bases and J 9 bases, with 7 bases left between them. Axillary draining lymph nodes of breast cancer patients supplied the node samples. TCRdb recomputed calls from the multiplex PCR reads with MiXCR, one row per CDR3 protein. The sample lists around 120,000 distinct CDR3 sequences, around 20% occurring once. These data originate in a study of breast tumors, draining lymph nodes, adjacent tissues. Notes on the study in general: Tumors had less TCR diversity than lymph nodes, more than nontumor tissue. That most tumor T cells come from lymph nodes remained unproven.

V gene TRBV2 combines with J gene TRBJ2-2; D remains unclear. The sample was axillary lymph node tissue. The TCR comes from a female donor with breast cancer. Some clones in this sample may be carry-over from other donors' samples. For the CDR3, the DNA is TGTGCCAGCAGTGAACTTTCCCGGGAGCTGTTTTTT. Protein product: CASSELSRELFF. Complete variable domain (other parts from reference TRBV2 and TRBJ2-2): EPEVTQTPSHQVTQMGQEVILRCVPISNHLYFYWYRQILGQKVEFLVSFYNNEISEKSEIFDDQFSVERPDGSNFTLKIRSTKLEDSAMYFCASSELSRELFFGEGSRLTVL.